The rows below give T cell receptor beta chains drawn from one sample of a study of T cells after posttransplantation cyclophosphamide. Here immunoSEQ multiplex PCR was the method, and the copy in TCRdb shows in-frame clones only, minus some. Observed in the sample are just over 25,000 clones, none of them singletons. Sequenced: PBMCs. All receptors come from a man between 45 and 60 years old in good health, CMV-negative, and a related stem cell transplant donor. The CDR3 runs from the conserved cysteine through the conserved F or W. A D gene is named only where the DNA matches it firmly. Clone size appears in some rows only: once, few, many, or a class for an expanded clone.

clone size	J gene	D gene	V gene	CDR3 DNA	CDR3 protein
many	TRBJ2-7	NA	TRBV18	TGTGCCAGCTCATCCACACAGTCCTACGAGCAGTACTTC	CASSSTQSYEQYF
many	TRBJ2-7	NA	TRBV10-2	TGCGCCAGCAGTGTGAAGCGCCCCGACGAGCAGTACTTC	CASSVKRPDEQYF
many	TRBJ2-5	TRBD1	TRBV5-1	TGCGCCAGCAGCGGGGGACAGGGGATAGAGACCCAGTACTTC	CASSGGQGIETQYF
many	TRBJ2-3	TRBD1	TRBV6-4	TGTGCCAGCAGTGACTCGCCCGGGACAGGGGGCAAACGGGATACGCAGTATTTT	CASSDSPGTGGKRDTQYF
many	TRBJ2-1	TRBD2	TRBV29-1	TGCAGCGTTGGATCACTGAGCGGGGGGTCCTACAATGAGCAGTTCTTC	CSVGSLSGGSYNEQFF
many	TRBJ2-3	TRBD2	TRBV4-1	TGCGCCAGCAGCCAAGCCCCTCTAGCGGGAGTCCCAGATACGCAGTATTTT	CASSQAPLAGVPDTQYF
many	TRBJ2-7	NA	TRBV29-1	TGCAGCGTAGCAGCGGGCGCTGAGCAGTACTTC	CSVAAGAEQYF
many	TRBJ1-1	NA	TRBV29-1	TGCAGCGGGAGGCGAGGCAGTAATATCCCTGAAGCTTTCTTT	CSGRRGSNIPEAFF
many	TRBJ2-2	NA	TRBV5-4	TGTGCCAGCAGCTTGTCGGGATGGAACACCGGGGAGCTGTTTTTT	CASSLSGWNTGELFF
many	TRBJ2-3	TRBD2	TRBV5-1	TGCGCCAGCAGCTTCTCCGGGACTAGCGGCGATACGCAGTATTTT	CASSFSGTSGDTQYF
many	TRBJ1-1	NA	TRBV6-5	TGTGCCAGCAGCCAATTTAACACTGAAGCTTTCTTT	CASSQFNTEAFF
many	TRBJ2-7	NA	TRBV2	TGTGCCAGCAGATTTAACTGGGGAGGGGGTGAGCAGTACTTC	CASRFNWGGGEQYF
many	TRBJ1-3	NA	TRBV6-1	TGTGCCAGCGGCTCGGGGGGAGGTGGAAACACCATATATTTT	CASGSGGGGNTIYF
few	TRBJ2-7	TRBD2	TRBV6-5	TGTGCCAGCACCGACCCAGCTAGCGGCGCCTACGAGCAGTACTTC	CASTDPASGAYEQYF
many	TRBJ1-5	NA	TRBV2	TGTGCCAGCAGTGAAGCAGCAGGGTTGGGCAATCAGCCCCAGCATTTT	CASSEAAGLGNQPQHF
few	TRBJ2-7	TRBD2	TRBV27	TGTGCCAGCAGTCCGGGACTAGCGGGGAGAGGGGCATACGAGCAGTACTTC	CASSPGLAGRGAYEQYF
many	TRBJ2-3	TRBD2	TRBV7-2	TGTGCCAGCAGCTTAGCCAGCGGGAGAGGAGATACGCAGTATTTT	CASSLASGRGDTQYF
many	TRBJ1-5	NA	TRBV5-1	TGCGCCAGCAACCCTCCGGGTAACCCCCGCCAGCCCCAGCATTTT	CASNPPGNPRQPQHF
many	TRBJ2-2	NA	TRBV18	TGTGCCAGCTCAGTCTCCGGGGAGCTGTTTTTT	CASSVSGELFF
many	TRBJ2-2	NA	TRBV5-1	TGCGCCAGCAGCCCCCAGGGCCGGTTCGCCGGGGAGCTGTTTTTT	CASSPQGRFAGELFF
many	TRBJ2-5	NA	TRBV5-6	TGTGCCAGCAGCTTGGGTAGGGGGTTGGAGACCCAGTACTTC	CASSLGRGLETQYF
many	TRBJ1-6	NA	TRBV7-8	TGTGCCAGCAGCTTAGCGGGACTTCCTAATTCACCCCTCCACTTT	CASSLAGLPNSPLHF
many	TRBJ2-5	TRBD1	TRBV11-2	TGTGCCAGCAGCTTAGAATTCAGGGGGCAAGAGACCCAGTACTTC	CASSLEFRGQETQYF
many	TRBJ2-7	NA	TRBV27	TGTGCCAGCAGTTTTGTTACCCCCACGAGCTCCTACGAGCAGTACTTC	CASSFVTPTSSYEQYF
many	TRBJ2-6	NA	TRBV7-9	TGTGCCAGCAGCCCCGAGCTCCCTCTCTTGGGACTCGGGGCCAACGTCCTGACTTTC	CASSPELPLLGLGANVLTF
many	TRBJ2-7	NA	TRBV7-9	TGTGCCAGCAGCTCCCCGTGGGAGGCCTACGAGCAGTACTTC	CASSSPWEAYEQYF
many	TRBJ1-2	NA	TRBV10-1	TGCGCCAGCAGTGAGAACACTAACTATGGCTACACCTTC	CASSENTNYGYTF
many	TRBJ2-1	TRBD2	TRBV6-1	TGTGCCAGCAGTGACACTAGCGGGAGTGTTAATGAGCAGTTCTTC	CASSDTSGSVNEQFF
many	TRBJ2-1	NA	TRBV20-1	TGCAGTGCTCGGCAGGGCCATGAGCAGTTCTTC	CSARQGHEQFF
many	TRBJ2-3	NA	TRBV10-1	TGCGCCAATGTAGTTAGGGGAAATACGCAGTATTTT	CANVVRGNTQYF
many	TRBJ2-3	NA	TRBV6-5	TGTGCCAGCAGTCAACTGGAGGGTGGGGATACGCAGTATTTT	CASSQLEGGDTQYF
many	TRBJ2-7	TRBD2	TRBV5-1	TGCGCCAGCCGGTCTAGCGGGAGTTACGAGCAGTACTTC	CASRSSGSYEQYF
many	TRBJ1-2	NA	TRBV28	TGTGCCAGCACCCGAGGCTTAAACTATGGCTACACCTTC	CASTRGLNYGYTF
many	TRBJ2-2	NA	TRBV6-4	TGTGCCAGCAGTGACGGCCCGCAAGGGGAGCTGTTTTTT	CASSDGPQGELFF
many	TRBJ1-1	NA	TRBV6-5	TGTGCCAGCAGTAACACCCGCGGGAGTCAAGCTTTCTTT	CASSNTRGSQAFF
many	TRBJ1-2	NA	TRBV7-2	TGTGCCAGCAGCCCGAGGGATCCTGGCTACACCTTC	CASSPRDPGYTF
many	TRBJ2-5	NA	TRBV18	TGTGCCAGCTCACCACCGACGGACAGAGGAGAGACCCAGTACTTC	CASSPPTDRGETQYF
many	TRBJ2-2	NA	TRBV2	TGTGCCAGCAGTGACGGTCGCACCGGGGAGCTGTTTTTT	CASSDGRTGELFF
many	TRBJ1-1	NA	TRBV11-2	TGTGCCAGCGGTACACAGGGAAACACTGAAGCTTTCTTT	CASGTQGNTEAFF
NA	TRBJ2-2	TRBD2	TRBV2	TGTGCCAGCAGTAGACTAGCGGGGGTTCCCGGGGAGCTGTTTTTT	CASSRLAGVPGELFF